This T cell receptor beta chain is from a study of blood T cell repertoires in COVID-19. Study background: Specimens from acute and convalescent COVID-19 originated in the United States, Italy and Spain.

Clones were sequenced by immunoSEQ multiplex PCR, and TCRdb holds only the in-frame ones, with some missing. The table records hundreds of thousands of clones, roughly 85% of them present only once. Germline V gene data show CDR1 as MDHEN and CDR2 as SYDVKM. The V gene lost 3 bases and the J gene lost 2 bases, with 16 bases spanning the gap. The CDR3 has 16 amino acids. Material for sequencing was peripheral blood. The sequence was collected from a man between 50 and 59 years old with active or convalescent COVID-19. V and J are TRBV28 and TRBJ1-1, with D possibly matching TRBD1 (6 bases). Here the CDR3 reads CASSFPRGGPNTEAFF. The CDR3 DNA reads TGTGCCAGCAGTTTCCCCCGGGGGGGCCCTAACACTGAAGCTTTCTTT.